This passage covers 30 T cell receptor beta chains from one sample sequenced in a study of beta chain features in type 1 diabetes. Regarding the study as a whole: Shorter TCRB CDR3s, moderately but significantly so, were found in Type 1 diabetes patients in all four CD4+ subsets.

Expressed TCRB transcripts were sequenced because the entire RNA isolate underwent reverse transcription. Sequenced by immunoSEQ multiplex PCR; TCRdb stores in-frame clones only, minus some. The sample comprises 120,000 to 150,000 clones, less than 15% of which are singletons, and 1.3% rests with the top ten. Their antigens are not known. The specimen was central memory CD4+ T cells from blood. Every receptor here comes from a man aged 18 to 35 with type 1 diabetes.

Only a few counts were recorded for this clone. Other DNA sequences within the sample encode an identical CDR3. The chain is built from TRBV7-2 and TRBJ2-7; no clear D gene. The CDR3 totals 13 residues. Germline CDR1 is SGHTA and CDR2 is FQGNSA. Trimming shortened V by 5 bases and J by 4 bases, and 12 bases separated the two germline ends. The CDR3 loop is CASSPGLTYEQYF. CDR3 in DNA: TGTGCCAGCAGCCCGGGCCTAACTTACGAGCAGTACTTC.

This clone appeared many times. The chain carries TRBV29-1 and TRBJ2-6; D ambiguous. Germline loops: CDR1 SQVTM, CDR2 ANQGSEA. Trimming left V 3 bases short and J 1 base short, with 4 bases between. The CDR3 is 13 amino acids. CDR3 in DNA: TGCAGCGTTGAGCCATCTGGGGCCAACGTCCTGACTTTC. Residues: CSVEPSGANVLTF. Using reference TRBV29-1 and TRBJ2-6 for the parts outside the CDR3, the full variable domain is SAVISQKPSRDICQRGTSLTIQCQVDSQVTMMFWYRQQPGQSLTLIATANQGSEATYESGFVIDKFPISRPNLTFSTLTVSNMSPEDSSIYLCSVEPSGANVLTFGAGSRLTVL.

This clone was counted many times. V usage is TRBV4-1 and J usage is TRBJ2-5; 7 bases are a match to TRBD2. CDR3 length: 16 residues. J was trimmed by 1 base and V by 0 bases; bases with no gene match: 5. Looked up from germline, CDR1 is MGHRA and CDR2 is YSYEKL. CDR3: CASSQDRRGTQETQYF. The CDR3 region has the DNA TGCGCCAGCAGCCAAGATAGGCGGGGGACCCAAGAGACCCAGTACTTC.

This clone was counted ten times or more. V usage is TRBV7-9 and J usage is TRBJ2-7; D remains unclear. Trimming took 5 bases from V and 0 from J, leaving 5 bases between them. CDR3 length: 12 amino acids. Germline CDR1 and CDR2: SEHNR and FQNEAQ (reference sequence). The CDR3 coding sequence is TGTGCCAGCAGCATGAGCTCCTACGAGCAGTACTTC. It specifies CASSMSSYEQYF.

This clone was counted between two and nine times. The CDR3 DNA follows: TGTGCCAGTAGTACAAACCGGGACAGGGAATCCGAGCAGTACTTC. Protein product: CASSTNRDRESEQYF. The chain links TRBV19 to TRBJ2-7, with 9 bases aligning to TRBD1. Germline lookup yields CDR1 LNHDA and CDR2 SQIVND (reference sequence). V was pared by 4 bases and J by 6 bases, with 10 bases of the junction left unmatched. There are 15 residues in the CDR3.

The J gene is TRBJ2-7, the V gene TRBV5-6; 8 nucleotides agree with TRBD1. Germline V CDR1 and CDR2: SGHDT, YYEEEE. The CDR3 is 13 amino acids. V lost 3 bases, J lost 6 bases, and 5 bases stayed unmatched. This CDR3 reads CASSSDRAGEQYF. The CDR3 DNA reads TGTGCCAGCAGCTCGGACAGGGCTGGCGAGCAGTACTTC.

As regards this clone: Other DNA sequences within the sample encode an identical CDR3. This rearrangement joins TRBV6-5 to TRBJ1-5; 10 bases align to TRBD1. The CDR3 totals 15 residues. The germline CDR1 and CDR2 sequences are MNHEY and SVGAGI. The trim removed 5 bases at V and 6 bases at J, leaving 7 bases unmatched. CDR3 sequence: CASSTGDRGLQPQHF. The CDR3 region has the DNA TGTGCCAGCAGTACTGGGGACAGGGGTCTTCAGCCCCAGCATTTT.

This clone was found a few times. The chain combines TRBV28 with TRBJ1-4; TRBD1 aligns across 8 bases. The V gene end was trimmed by 10 bases and the J gene end by 8 bases; junction bases not matched to a gene: 9. CDR1 is MDHEN and CDR2 is SYDVKM in the germline V gene. The CDR3 is 13 residues long. The CDR3 coding sequence is TGTGCCATCTCTCGGACAGGGAGGGAAAAACTGTTTTTT. This sequence encodes CAISRTGREKLFF.

This clone turned up a few times. The rearrangement uses TRBV5-4 and TRBJ2-3; D ambiguous. The CDR3 extends over 14 amino acids. Per germline, CDR1 SGHNT and CDR2 YYREEE (reference sequence). Trimming shortened V by 4 bases and J by 0 bases, and 9 bases separated the two germline ends. CDR3 sequence (DNA): TGTGCCAGCAGCCCAGACATTAGCACAGATACGCAGTATTTT. It yields the protein CASSPDISTDTQYF. Looking up the rest from reference TRBV5-4 and TRBJ2-3 gives the full variable domain: ETGVTQSPTHLIKTRGQQVTLRCSSQSGHNTVSWYQQALGQGPQFIFQYYREEENGRGNFPPRFSGLQFPNYSSELNVNALELDDSALYLCASSPDISTDTQYFGPGTRLTVL.

Remarks on this clone: One base away lies a much larger clone, so this may be a sequencing read error. This chain joins TRBV30 and TRBJ1-6; D gene unclear. Germline V gene data show CDR1 as GTSNPN and CDR2 as SVGIG (reference sequence). The CDR3 length is 12 residues. CDR3 sequence: CAWRVLGSPLHF. For the CDR3, the DNA is TGTGCCTGGCGTGTACTTGGTTCACCCCTCCACTTT.

This rearrangement joins TRBV10-2 to TRBJ2-7; D may be TRBD2 (5 bases). The V gene lost 8 bases and the J gene lost 3 bases, with 11 bases spanning the gap. Looked up from germline, CDR1 is WSHSY and CDR2 is SAAADI. This CDR3 is built from 12 residues. CDR3 sequence: CASGEGFYEQYF. The CDR3 coding sequence is TGCGCCAGCGGAGAGGGCTTCTACGAGCAGTACTTC.

The chain recombines TRBV27 with TRBJ1-5; D remains unclear. Between the trimmed V and J ends, which lost 3 bases and 0 bases, there was a span of 9 bases. Germline V gives CDR1 MNHEY, CDR2 SMNVEV (reference sequence). This CDR3 region has 15 residues. CDR3 DNA: TGTGCCAGCAGTTTCCAGGCCGATAGCAATCAGCCCCAGCATTTT. It yields the protein CASSFQADSNQPQHF.

The rearrangement joins TRBV7-6 to TRBJ2-1; D is ambiguous. V lost 0 bases, J lost 12 bases, and 9 bases lay in between. Germline V gene sequence: CDR1 SGHVS, CDR2 FNYEAQ. This CDR3 has 12 residues. CDR3 region: CASSLAGTGQFF. The CDR3 bases are TGTGCCAGCAGCTTAGCAGGCACGGGGCAGTTCTTC.

This clone was found a few times. The V and J genes are TRBV12-5 and TRBJ2-3; D might be TRBD2 (6 bases). Deletions cut 3 bases from V and 3 bases from J, with 13 bases between. The CDR3 length is 15 residues. From germline, CDR1 is LGHNT and CDR2 FRNRAP. CDR3: CASGLGIGGTDTQYF. The CDR3 DNA follows: TGTGCTAGTGGTTTAGGAATAGGAGGGACAGATACGCAGTATTTT. Together with reference TRBV12-5 and TRBJ2-3, the CDR3 gives the full variable domain: DARVTQTPRHKVTEMGQEVTMRCQPILGHNTVFWYRQTMMQGLELLAYFRNRAPLDDSGMPKDRFSAEMPDATLATLKIQPSEPRDSAVYFCASGLGIGGTDTQYFGPGTRLTVL.

This clone was picked up a small number of times. CDR3 sequence reads: CASSEAQGATGANVLTF. DNA of the CDR3: TGTGCCAGCAGTGAAGCACAGGGGGCTACTGGGGCCAACGTCCTGACTTTC. The rearrangement joins TRBV6-1 to TRBJ2-6; 9 bases align to TRBD1. CDR1 and CDR2 (germline): MNHNS, SASEGT. The V gene end was trimmed by 0 bases and the J gene end by 2 bases; junction bases not matched to a gene: 2. The CDR3 runs 17 residues.

The rearrangement links TRBV27 to TRBJ1-1; no clear D. The ends were cut back, 1 base at V and 4 bases at J, with 7 bases in the middle. CDR3 length equals 13 residues. CDR1 MNHEY and CDR2 SMNVEV come from the germline V gene (reference sequence). For the CDR3, the DNA is TGTGCCAGCAGTTTATATAGGGTCACTGAAGCTTTCTTT. It translates to CASSLYRVTEAFF.

The chain couples TRBV5-1 to TRBJ2-5; D ambiguous. CDR3 length equals 14 residues. Germline V gene data show CDR1 as SGHRS and CDR2 as YFSETQ. The V and J ends lost 4 bases and 2 bases respectively, with 12 bases between them. The CDR3 here is CASSPESFQETQYF. In nucleotides, the CDR3 is TGCGCCAGCAGCCCGGAGAGTTTTCAAGAGACCCAGTACTTC.

This clone was counted only a few times. V gene TRBV28 combines with J gene TRBJ2-2; 12 nucleotides agree with TRBD1. The CDR3 extends over 16 amino acids. V shed 4 bases, J shed 8 bases, and the junction held 8 bases outside the gene matches. The germline V gene has CDR1 MDHEN and CDR2 SYDVKM. The CDR3 coding sequence is TGTGCCAGCAGTTCTTGGGGACAGGGGGCAACTGGGGAGCTGTTTTTT. It codes for CASSSWGQGATGELFF.

The V call is TRBV5-4, the J call TRBJ2-1; TRBD2 matches 13 bases. The V segment lost 5 bases and the J segment 8 bases; nucleotides outside the gene matches: 7. CDR1 and CDR2 from the germline V gene are SGHNT and YYREEE (reference sequence). The CDR3 is 15 residues long. The CDR3 DNA follows: TGTGCCAGCAGAGCCGGGACTAGCGGGGTCGATGAGCAGTTCTTC. This sequence encodes CASRAGTSGVDEQFF.

In DNA form, the CDR3 reads TGTGCCAGCAGCCAAGATTGGGGTAGCGGGGGACCCACAGATACGCAGTATTTT. Translation gives CASSQDWGSGGPTDTQYF. The gene calls are TRBV14 and TRBJ2-3; 9 bases line up with TRBD2. Germline-derived CDR1 and CDR2 are SGHDN and FVKESK. The CDR3 is 18 residues long. V dropped 0 bases and J dropped 2; count of bases not matched to a gene: 9.

This chain connects TRBV29-1 to TRBJ1-1; 8 bases are a match to TRBD1. Germline CDR1 SQVTM, CDR2 ANQGSEA. The junction had 4 bases not matched to a gene; V was cut back by 7 bases and J by 0 bases. CDR3 length: 13 amino acids. Written as DNA, the CDR3 is TGCAGCGGACGGGACAGGTTGAACACTGAAGCTTTCTTT. This gives the protein CSGRDRLNTEAFF.

This sequence joins TRBV2 and TRBJ2-1; 10 bases agree with TRBD2. Trimming cost V 6 bases and J 8 bases; bases outside gene matches: 7. Germline V gene data show CDR1 as SNHLY and CDR2 as FYNNEI. This CDR3 is 14 amino acids long. The CDR3, as DNA: TGTGCCAGCAGCGCTAGCGGGGGACAGTATGAGCAGTTCTTC. This gives the protein CASSASGGQYEQFF. Variable domain in full (rest from reference TRBV2 and TRBJ2-1): EPEVTQTPSHQVTQMGQEVILRCVPISNHLYFYWYRQILGQKVEFLVSFYNNEISEKSEIFDDQFSVERPDGSNFTLKIRSTKLEDSAMYFCASSASGGQYEQFFGPGTRLTVL.

This clone was counted a few times. V and J are TRBV5-1 and TRBJ1-3, with D unclear. V lost 4 bases and J lost 2, with 10 bases in between. Germline V CDR1 and CDR2: SGHRS, YFSETQ. This CDR3 comprises 14 residues. The CDR3 here is CASSVYSTGNTIYF. CDR3 nucleotide sequence: TGCGCCAGCAGCGTCTACTCCACTGGAAACACCATATATTTT.

This chain connects TRBV28 to TRBJ2-7, with 10 positions matching TRBD1. With V trimmed by 4 bases and J by 2 bases, 2 bases remained unmatched. The CDR3 spans 14 residues. Germline CDR1 reads MDHEN; CDR2 reads SYDVKM. CDR3 sequence (DNA): TGTGCCAGCAGTTCGGGACAGGGGCCCTACGAGCAGTACTTC. This encodes CASSSGQGPYEQYF.

This clone was found many times. Other DNA variants within this sample encode the same CDR3. The chain recombines TRBV4-2 with TRBJ2-1, with D maybe TRBD2 (5 bases). The V end was cut by 0 bases, the J end by 0 bases, with 12 bases between. The CDR3 covers 17 residues. In germline, CDR1 is LGHNA, CDR2 YNFKEQ. For the CDR3, the DNA is TGTGCCAGCAGCCAAGATGTCGGAGGTAGCTCCTACAATGAGCAGTTCTTC. This encodes CASSQDVGGSSYNEQFF.

This rearrangement joins TRBV29-1 to TRBJ1-2; a possible D gene is TRBD1 (5 bases). Trimming took 4 bases from V and 8 from J, leaving 8 bases between them. From germline, CDR1 is SQVTM and CDR2 ANQGSEA. The CDR3 is 10 amino acids. This CDR3 reads CSVVGDGYTF. The CDR3 DNA is TGCAGCGTTGTAGGGGACGGCTACACCTTC.

This clone was picked up a small number of times. The chain recombines TRBV6-1 with TRBJ2-2; D might be TRBD2 (6 bases). This CDR3 has 15 residues. Germline CDR1 MNHNS, CDR2 SASEGT. V shed 5 bases and J shed 0 bases, with 10 bases lying between them. The DNA for the CDR3 is TGTGCCAGCAGTCTCCGACTAGCGAACACCGGGGAGCTGTTTTTT. This sequence encodes CASSLRLANTGELFF.

This clone was seen many times. V is TRBV10-3 and J is TRBJ2-3; D not certain. The CDR3 consists of 11 residues. From germline, CDR1 is ENHRY and CDR2 SYGVKD. V gave up 8 bases and J gave up 3 bases, with 6 bases separating them. CDR3 DNA sequence: TGTGCCATCGGAAAAACAGATACGCAGTATTTT. It yields the protein CAIGKTDTQYF.

The rearrangement uses TRBV18 and TRBJ2-5; D assignment may be TRBD1 or TRBD2 (6 bases each). CDR3 size: 13 residues. The V gene's germline CDR1 is KGHSH and CDR2 LQKENI. The V end lost 2 bases, the J end lost 5 bases, and 9 bases lay between the germline ends. In DNA form, the CDR3 reads TGTGCCAGCTCACCAAGGGGGGAGGAGACCCAGTACTTC. This translates into CASSPRGEETQYF.

The chain recombines TRBV21-1 with TRBJ2-5; TRBD2 is taken as the D call from the table, unchecked against the DNA. TRBV21-1 is a recognized pseudogene. This CDR3 is built from 17 residues. CDR3 bases: TGTGCCAGCAGCCTCAAACCCGGGGTCCAAGGCCAAGAGACCCAGTACTTC. This sequence encodes CASSLKPGVQGQETQYF.